These 26 T cell receptor beta chains came from one sample sequenced in a study of T-cell memory formation after mild COVID-19. Each CDR3 protein is one row after TCRdb ran MiXCR on the 5' RACE reads. The profile shows about 470,000 distinct CDR3 sequences, 20% to 25% of them singletons. Source material: PBMCs or a T cell subset sorted from them (not recorded which). These receptors were collected from an adult woman who had mild COVID-19 (a few samples of this study predate the infection). Cell type and time point are not known.

This clonotype was detected ten times or more. This chain uses TRBV12-3 or TRBV12-4 with TRBJ1-6; the D is unclear. V was cut by 6 bases and J by 7 bases, with 10 bases left in between. The CDR3 totals 13 residues. The CDR3 reads CASRGIGNSPLHF. The CDR3 DNA reads TGTGCCAGCAGGGGGATAGGGAATTCACCCCTCCACTTT.

Only a few counts were recorded for this clonotype. The chain carries TRBV4-3 and TRBJ2-7, with D perhaps matching TRBD1 (5 bases). The CDR3 is made up of 16 amino acids. Trimming stripped 0 bases from V and 0 bases from J, with 12 bases between. In germline, CDR1 is LGHNA, CDR2 YSLEER. CDR3 loop: CASSQDYKGNSYEQYF. Here the CDR3 DNA reads TGCGCCAGCAGCCAAGATTACAAGGGGAACTCCTACGAGCAGTACTTC.

The chain is built from TRBV3-1 and TRBJ2-7, with 8 bases aligning to TRBD2. V lost 4 bases, J lost 2 bases, and 4 bases stayed unmatched. The CDR3 is 14 residues long. The germline V gene has CDR1 LGHDT and CDR2 YNNKEL (reference sequence). CDR3 coding DNA: TGTGCCAGCAGCCGACTAGCGAGGACCTACGAGCAGTACTTC. Amino acid sequence: CASSRLARTYEQYF.

The rearrangement links TRBV5-4 to TRBJ2-1, with a possible D match to TRBD2 (5 bases). The germline CDR1 and CDR2 sequences are SGHNT and YYREEE (reference sequence). The CDR3 runs to 13 residues. The germline V and J ends were trimmed by 4 bases and 9 bases, with 14 bases remaining between them. Here the CDR3 reads CASSGDYPSEQFF. The CDR3 nucleotides read TGTGCCAGCAGCGGAGACTATCCGAGTGAGCAGTTCTTC. Using reference TRBV5-4 and TRBJ2-1 for the parts outside the CDR3, the full variable domain is ETGVTQSPTHLIKTRGQQVTLRCSSQSGHNTVSWYQQALGQGPQFIFQYYREEENGRGNFPPRFSGLQFPNYSSELNVNALELDDSALYLCASSGDYPSEQFFGPGTRLTVL.

This clonotype came up a few times. The chain carries TRBV19 and TRBJ2-7, with D possibly being TRBD1 (6 bases). This CDR3 comprises 14 residues. Trimming shortened V by 8 bases and J by 2 bases, and 16 bases separated the two germline ends. Per germline, CDR1 LNHDA and CDR2 SQIVND (reference sequence). This chain's CDR3 is CASSLKGGPYEQYF. The DNA of the CDR3 is TGTGCCAGTTCTTTAAAAGGGGGTCCCTACGAGCAGTACTTC.

In DNA, the CDR3 is TGCGCCAGCAGTTCGCCATGGACAGGGAACACTGAAGCTTTCTTT. Translating gives CASSSPWTGNTEAFF. The chain joins TRBV5-1 to TRBJ1-1; 7 nucleotides agree with TRBD1. Germline V gene lookup returns CDR1 SGHRS and CDR2 YFSETQ. The CDR3 sequence is 15 residues long. Trimming removed 5 bases from V and 1 base from J; junction bases left unmatched: 8.

This clonotype turned up a few times. V and J are TRBV5-1 and TRBJ2-7, with a possible D match to TRBD1 (5 bases). Per the germline V gene, CDR1 is SGHRS and CDR2 is YFSETQ. V gave up 1 base and J gave up 3 bases, with 11 bases separating them. The CDR3 covers 14 residues. CDR3 loop: CASSLSWGGYEQYF. CDR3 bases: TGCGCCAGCAGCTTGTCTTGGGGCGGCTACGAGCAGTACTTC.

This clonotype occurred a few times. This chain joins TRBV28 and TRBJ2-5; D not resolved. The CDR3 has 13 residues. Trimming stripped 7 bases from V and 5 bases from J, with 14 bases between. The V gene's germline CDR1 is MDHEN and CDR2 SYDVKM. CDR3 sequence: CASTSWGRETQYF. The CDR3 DNA reads as TGTGCCAGCACCAGCTGGGGTCGGGAGACCCAGTACTTC.

This CDR3 reads CASSPADLLAGRWRSYNEQFF. The DNA of the CDR3 is TGTGCCAGCAGCCCAGCCGATTTACTAGCGGGAAGGTGGAGGTCCTACAATGAGCAGTTCTTC. The J gene is TRBJ2-1, the V gene TRBV11-3; 10 nucleotides line up with TRBD2. Trimming at V came to 5 bases and at J to 1 base, leaving 20 bases not matched to a gene. Germline CDR1 and CDR2: SGHNT and YENEEA. CDR3 length equals 21 residues.

The V and J genes are TRBV12-3 or TRBV12-4 and TRBJ2-1; 8 bases match TRBD2. The CDR3 contains 17 residues. V was clipped by 1 base and J by 8 bases; unmatched bases: 13. CDR3 nucleotides: TGTGCCAGCAGTTTAGAACTACTAGCGGTGGGGCGAGATGAGCAGTTCTTC. It codes for CASSLELLAVGRDEQFF.

The V call is TRBV6-1, the J call TRBJ1-3, with a tentative D call TRBD1 (5 bases). The V gene lost 6 bases and the J gene lost 2 bases, with 8 bases spanning the gap. CDR1 and CDR2 from the germline V gene are MNHNS and SASEGT. CDR3 size: 13 residues. The CDR3 sequence is CASRRDAGNTIYF. CDR3 nucleotides: TGTGCCAGCAGACGGGACGCTGGAAACACCATATATTTT.

This chain connects TRBV5-1 to TRBJ2-6, with 8 nucleotides matching TRBD1. The junction had 12 bases not matched to a gene; V was cut back by 0 bases and J by 4 bases. CDR3 size: 19 residues. CDR1 SGHRS and CDR2 YFSETQ come from the germline V gene. The CDR3 region has the DNA TGCGCCAGCAGCTTGGTCTCAGGGGGCACTGCGCCGGGGGCCAACGTCCTGACTTTC. Protein product: CASSLVSGGTAPGANVLTF.

The rearrangement joins TRBV14 to TRBJ1-2, with a possible D match to TRBD1 (6 bases). V shed 2 bases and J shed 4 bases, with 17 bases lying between them. The CDR3 contains 16 residues. The germline CDR1 and CDR2 sequences are SGHDN and FVKESK. CDR3 DNA sequence: TGTGCCAGCAGCCAATTTGTGGGGGCCGACGCCTATGGCTACACCTTC. Amino acid sequence: CASSQFVGADAYGYTF.

There are many counts of this clonotype. This chain uses TRBV28 with TRBJ1-5; D unclear. V lost 6 bases and J 1 base, leaving 7 bases between the germline ends. The CDR3 is made up of 13 amino acids. Germline V CDR1 and CDR2: MDHEN, SYDVKM. The DNA for the CDR3 is TGTGCCAGCAGCCCGGACAGCAATCAGCCCCAGCATTTT. This sequence encodes CASSPDSNQPQHF.

This chain's CDR3 is CASSSDYNEKLFF. CDR3 bases: TGTGCCAGCAGCTCCGACTACAATGAAAAACTGTTTTTT. This chain joins TRBV7-2 and TRBJ1-4; no clear D gene. The CDR3 runs 13 residues. Germline CDR1 is SGHTA and CDR2 is FQGNSA. V gave up 4 bases and J gave up 5 bases, with 8 bases separating them.

This clonotype was detected a few times. This sequence joins TRBV12-3 or TRBV12-4 and TRBJ1-1; possible D gene TRBD1, 5 bases. CDR3 length: 14 residues. V lost 2 bases to trimming and J lost 6 bases, with 13 bases between them. The CDR3 is CASSLFGQGPEAFF. CDR3 DNA: TGTGCCAGCAGTTTATTCGGGCAGGGCCCTGAAGCTTTCTTT.

J is TRBJ2-1 and V is TRBV24-1, with 9 bases identical to TRBD2. This CDR3 spans 16 amino acids. CDR1 and CDR2 from the germline V gene are KGHDR and SFDVKD. Trimming at V came to 3 bases and at J to 5 bases, leaving 7 bases not matched to a gene. Here the CDR3 DNA reads TGTGCCACCAGTGATCCCGGGACTAGCAGTAACAATGAGCAGTTCTTC. Translated: CATSDPGTSSNNEQFF.

The rearrangement joins TRBV7-9 to TRBJ2-7; 9 bases align to TRBD2. CDR1 is SEHNR, CDR2 FQNEAQ, per germline (reference sequence). This CDR3 has 16 amino acids. V lost 5 bases and J lost 2; bases outside the gene matches: 10. CDR3 nucleotide sequence: TGTGCCAGCAGCGCCCTTCCTAGCGGGGAGACCTACGAGCAGTACTTC. Its protein is CASSALPSGETYEQYF.

The rearrangement uses TRBV15 and TRBJ2-7; 7 nucleotides agree with TRBD1. The ends lost 6 bases at V and 4 bases at J; junction bases unmatched: 9. CDR3 length: 14 amino acids. CDR1 LNHNV and CDR2 YYDKDF come from the germline V gene (reference sequence). The CDR3 region is CATRRQGTSYEQYF. The CDR3, as DNA: TGTGCCACCAGACGACAGGGAACTTCTTACGAGCAGTACTTC.

In this sample, this clonotype turned up many times. The genes are TRBV7-9 and TRBJ2-1; the D gene is possibly TRBD2 (6 bases). V dropped 3 bases and J dropped 5 bases, with 23 bases sitting between them. Per the germline V gene, CDR1 is SEHNR and CDR2 is FQNEAQ (reference sequence). The CDR3 contains 18 residues. The CDR3 DNA sequence: TGTGCCAGCAGCTTCGGCCGCGGGGTAGGCAGTTGGGACAATGAGCAGTTCTTC. This sequence encodes CASSFGRGVGSWDNEQFF.

The gene calls are TRBV12-3 or TRBV12-4 and TRBJ1-2; unclear D gene. V shed 3 bases and J shed 0 bases, with 11 bases lying between them. The CDR3 covers 15 residues. CDR3 DNA sequence: TGTGCCAGCAGTTTTAGGCGGGTAGCTAACTATGGCTACACCTTC. This gives the protein CASSFRRVANYGYTF.

A few counts support this clonotype. The chain recombines TRBV5-1 with TRBJ2-7; 8 nucleotides line up with TRBD2. The CDR3 length is 14 residues. V was pared by 6 bases and J by 1 base, with 6 bases of the junction left unmatched. The V gene's germline CDR1 is SGHRS and CDR2 YFSETQ. The CDR3 protein is CASTREGQSYEQYF. CDR3 sequence (DNA): TGCGCCAGCACCCGGGAGGGCCAATCCTACGAGCAGTACTTC.

This clonotype has at least ten counts. CDR3 in amino acids: CATSDFGRTSYNEQFF. The CDR3 nucleotides are TGTGCCACCAGTGATTTTGGGCGGACCTCCTACAATGAGCAGTTCTTC. J is TRBJ2-1 and V is TRBV24-1; no clear D. The CDR3 runs to 16 residues. Germline loops: CDR1 KGHDR, CDR2 SFDVKD. V was trimmed by 1 base and J by 0 bases, leaving 9 bases between them.

This clonotype was seen a few times. This chain links TRBV15 with TRBJ1-3; unclear D gene. The CDR3 spans 14 residues. CDR1 and CDR2 (germline): LNHNV, YYDKDF (reference sequence). Trimming left V 5 bases short and J 0 bases short, with 8 bases between. CDR3 region: CATSLRSSGNTIYF. CDR3 DNA: TGTGCCACCAGCCTGAGGAGCTCTGGAAACACCATATATTTT. Combining the CDR3 with reference TRBV15 and TRBJ1-3 gives the whole variable domain DAMVIQNPRYQVTQFGKPVTLSCSQTLNHNVMYWYQQKSSQAPKLLFHYYDKDFNNEADTPDNFQSRRPNTSFCFLDIRSPGLGDTAMYLCATSLRSSGNTIYFGEGSWLTVV.

V usage is TRBV7-8 and J usage is TRBJ1-5; no definite D call. The germline CDR1 and CDR2 sequences are SGHVS and FQNEAQ. The CDR3 sequence is 15 residues long. Between the trimmed V and J ends, which lost 6 bases and 2 bases, there was a span of 14 bases. The CDR3 nucleotides are TGTGCCAGCAGGCGGGATGTCTCTGGCAATCAGCCCCAGCATTTT. Translated: CASRRDVSGNQPQHF.

This clonotype was detected only a few times. The rearrangement links TRBV12-3 or TRBV12-4 to TRBJ2-7; 10 bases are a match to TRBD1. Germline trimming cut 1 base from V and 6 bases from J; bases unmatched to any gene: 3. The CDR3 has 14 residues. CDR3 region: CASSLVDRGFEQYF. CDR3 DNA sequence: TGTGCCAGCAGTTTAGTGGACAGGGGGTTCGAGCAGTACTTC.